The TCR beta chain under discussion was sequenced for a study of blood T cell repertoires in COVID-19. Background on the study: Specimens from acute and convalescent COVID-19 originated in the United States, Italy and Spain. Sample material is recorded as cDNA or gDNA derived from T cells, B-cell-depleted T cells, or PBMCs.

Authors' analysis steps: The authors estimated nucleated cell counts from reference gene primer amplification. Clones were sequenced by immunoSEQ multiplex PCR, and TCRdb holds only the in-frame ones, with some missing. That table gives V, J and clone size, and the DNA gave D and trimming. The sample yields 310,000 or so clones, roughly 86% seen once. This sequence originates from a woman in her 30s who had recovered from COVID-19. The sample was peripheral blood.

CDR3: CASSVSGRAFYEQYF. The CDR3 DNA is TGTGCCAGCAGCGTTAGCGGGAGGGCCTTCTACGAGCAGTACTTC. The chain is built from TRBV7-6 and TRBJ2-7; TRBD2 aligns across 11 bases. Per the germline V gene, CDR1 is SGHVS and CDR2 is FNYEAQ. The CDR3 is made up of 15 amino acids. V lost 5 bases and J lost 3; bases outside the gene matches: 6.